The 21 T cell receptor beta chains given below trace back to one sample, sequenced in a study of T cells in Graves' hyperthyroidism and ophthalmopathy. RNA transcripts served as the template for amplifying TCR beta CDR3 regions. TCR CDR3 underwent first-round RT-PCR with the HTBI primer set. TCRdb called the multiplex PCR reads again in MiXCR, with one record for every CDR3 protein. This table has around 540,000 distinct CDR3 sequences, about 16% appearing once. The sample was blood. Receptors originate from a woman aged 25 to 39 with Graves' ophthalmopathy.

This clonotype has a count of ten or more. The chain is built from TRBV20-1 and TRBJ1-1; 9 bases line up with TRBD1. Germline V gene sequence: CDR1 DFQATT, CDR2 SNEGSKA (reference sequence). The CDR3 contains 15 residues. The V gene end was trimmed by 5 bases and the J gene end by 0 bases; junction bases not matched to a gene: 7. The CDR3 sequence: CSASGTGLMNTEAFF. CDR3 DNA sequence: TGCAGTGCTTCCGGGACAGGGCTCATGAACACTGAAGCTTTCTTT.

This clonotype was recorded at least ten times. Written as DNA, the CDR3 is TGCGCCAGCAGCTTGGTAACGAACACCGGGGAGCTGTTTTTT. It translates to CASSLVTNTGELFF. This rearrangement joins TRBV5-1 to TRBJ2-2, with no clear D. The germline CDR1 and CDR2 sequences are SGHRS and YFSETQ. The CDR3 totals 14 residues. The V end lost 0 bases, the J end lost 0 bases, and 3 bases lay between the germline ends.

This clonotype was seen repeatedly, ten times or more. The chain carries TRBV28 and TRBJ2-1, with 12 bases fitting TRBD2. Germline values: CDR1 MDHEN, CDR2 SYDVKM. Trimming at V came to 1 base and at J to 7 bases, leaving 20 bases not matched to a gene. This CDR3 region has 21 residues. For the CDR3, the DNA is TGTGCCAGCAGTTTATCCCTCAGGGGTGCGCTAGCGGGAGGGCCGCCTAATGAGCAGTTCTTC. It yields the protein CASSLSLRGALAGGPPNEQFF.

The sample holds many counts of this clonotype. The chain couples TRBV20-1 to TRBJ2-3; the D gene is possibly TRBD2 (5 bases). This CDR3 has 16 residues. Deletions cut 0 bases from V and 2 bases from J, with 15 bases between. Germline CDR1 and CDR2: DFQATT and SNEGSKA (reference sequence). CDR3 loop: CSARDPKRGITDTQYF. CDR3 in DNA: TGCAGTGCTAGAGATCCCAAGCGAGGGATCACAGATACGCAGTATTTT.

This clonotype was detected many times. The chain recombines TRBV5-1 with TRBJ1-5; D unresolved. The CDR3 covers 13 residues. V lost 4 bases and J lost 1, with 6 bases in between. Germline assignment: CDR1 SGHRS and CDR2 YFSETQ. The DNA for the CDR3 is TGCGCCAGCAGCATAGGGAGCAATCAGCCCCAGCATTTT. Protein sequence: CASSIGSNQPQHF. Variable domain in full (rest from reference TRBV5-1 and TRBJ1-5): KAGVTQTPRYLIKTRGQQVTLSCSPISGHRSVSWYQQTPGQGLQFLFEYFSETQRNKGNFPGRFSGRQFSNSRSEMNVSTLELGDSALYLCASSIGSNQPQHFGDGTRLSIL.

The CDR3 spells CSAGGGGGDEQFF. The CDR3 bases are TGCAGCGCGGGGGGGGGGGGGGGCGATGAGCAGTTCTTC. This chain uses TRBV20-1 with TRBJ2-1, with 9 bases matching TRBD2. There are 13 residues in the CDR3. The V gene's germline CDR1 is DFQATT and CDR2 SNEGSKA (reference sequence).

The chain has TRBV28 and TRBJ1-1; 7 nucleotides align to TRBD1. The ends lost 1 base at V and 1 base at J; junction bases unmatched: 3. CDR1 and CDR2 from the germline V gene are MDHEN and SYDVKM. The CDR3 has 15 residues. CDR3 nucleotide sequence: TGTGCCAGCAGTTTATCTCGGGACAGGAACACTGAAGCTTTCTTT. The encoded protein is CASSLSRDRNTEAFF.

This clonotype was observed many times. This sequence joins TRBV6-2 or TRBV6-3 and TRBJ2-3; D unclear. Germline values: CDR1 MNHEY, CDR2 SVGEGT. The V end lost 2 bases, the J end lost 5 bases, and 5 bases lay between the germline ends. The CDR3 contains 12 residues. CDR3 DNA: TGTGCCAGCAGTTACATGAGAGATACGCAGTATTTT. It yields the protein CASSYMRDTQYF.

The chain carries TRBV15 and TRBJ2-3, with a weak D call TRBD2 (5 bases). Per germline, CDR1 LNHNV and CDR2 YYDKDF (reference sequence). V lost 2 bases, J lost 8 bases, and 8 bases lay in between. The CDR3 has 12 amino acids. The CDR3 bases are TGTGCCACCAGCAGATGGGCGGGTACGCAGTATTTT. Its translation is CATSRWAGTQYF. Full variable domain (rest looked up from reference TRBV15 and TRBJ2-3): DAMVIQNPRYQVTQFGKPVTLSCSQTLNHNVMYWYQQKSSQAPKLLFHYYDKDFNNEADTPDNFQSRRPNTSFCFLDIRSPGLGDTAMYLCATSRWAGTQYFGPGTRLTVL.

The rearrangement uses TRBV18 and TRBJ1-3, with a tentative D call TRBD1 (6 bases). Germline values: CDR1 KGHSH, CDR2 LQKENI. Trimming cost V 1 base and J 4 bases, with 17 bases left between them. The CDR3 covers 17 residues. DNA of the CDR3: TGTGCCAGCTCACCACAAGGAACCGGGGGCCGAGGAAACACCATATATTTT. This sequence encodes CASSPQGTGGRGNTIYF. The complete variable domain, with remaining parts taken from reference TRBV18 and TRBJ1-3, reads NAGVMQNPRHLVRRRGQEARLRCSPMKGHSHVYWYRQLPEEGLKFMVYLQKENIIDESGMPKERFSAEFPKEGPSILRIQQVVRGDSAAYFCASSPQGTGGRGNTIYFGEGSWLTVV.

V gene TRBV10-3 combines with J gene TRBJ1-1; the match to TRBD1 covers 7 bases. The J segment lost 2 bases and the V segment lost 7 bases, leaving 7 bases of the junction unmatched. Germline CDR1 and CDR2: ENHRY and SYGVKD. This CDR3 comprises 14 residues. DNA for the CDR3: TGTGCCATCAAGAGACAGGGCCAAAACACTGAAGCTTTCTTT. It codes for CAIKRQGQNTEAFF.

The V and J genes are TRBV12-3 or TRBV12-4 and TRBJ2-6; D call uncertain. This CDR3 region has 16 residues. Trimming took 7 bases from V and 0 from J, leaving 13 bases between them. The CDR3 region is CASKMDPLSGANVLTF. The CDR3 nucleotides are TGTGCCAGCAAAATGGACCCCCTCTCTGGGGCCAACGTCCTGACTTTC.

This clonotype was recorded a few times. The DNA for the CDR3 is TGCACCTGGGGACAGGGGGATTGCTACGAGCAGTACTTC. Its protein is CTWGQGDCYEQYF. V gene TRBV29-1 combines with J gene TRBJ2-7; 11 bases map to TRBD1. CDR3 length: 13 residues. Germline values: CDR1 SQVTM, CDR2 ANQGSEA.

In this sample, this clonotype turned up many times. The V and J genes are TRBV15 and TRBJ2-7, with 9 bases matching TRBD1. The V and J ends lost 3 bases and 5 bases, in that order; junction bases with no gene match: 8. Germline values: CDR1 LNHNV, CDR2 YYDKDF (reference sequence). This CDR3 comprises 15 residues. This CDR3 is CATSRETGGEDEQYF. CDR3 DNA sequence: TGTGCCACCAGCAGGGAGACAGGGGGGGAGGACGAGCAGTACTTC. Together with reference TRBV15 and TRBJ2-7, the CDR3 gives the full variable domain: DAMVIQNPRYQVTQFGKPVTLSCSQTLNHNVMYWYQQKSSQAPKLLFHYYDKDFNNEADTPDNFQSRRPNTSFCFLDIRSPGLGDTAMYLCATSRETGGEDEQYFGPGTRLTVT.

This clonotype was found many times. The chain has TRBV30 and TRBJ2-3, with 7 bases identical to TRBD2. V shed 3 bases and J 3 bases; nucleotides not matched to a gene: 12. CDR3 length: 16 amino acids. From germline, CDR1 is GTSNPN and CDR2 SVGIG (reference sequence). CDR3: CAWSTVRREPTDTQYF. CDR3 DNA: TGTGCCTGGAGCACTGTACGGCGGGAGCCTACAGATACGCAGTATTTT.

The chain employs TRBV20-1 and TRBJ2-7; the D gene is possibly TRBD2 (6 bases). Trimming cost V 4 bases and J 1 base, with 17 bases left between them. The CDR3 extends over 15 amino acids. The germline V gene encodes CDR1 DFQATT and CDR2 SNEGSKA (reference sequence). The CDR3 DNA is TGCAGTGCTAACGAGTTAGCGGAAGGGTCCTACGAGCAGTACTTC. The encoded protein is CSANELAEGSYEQYF.

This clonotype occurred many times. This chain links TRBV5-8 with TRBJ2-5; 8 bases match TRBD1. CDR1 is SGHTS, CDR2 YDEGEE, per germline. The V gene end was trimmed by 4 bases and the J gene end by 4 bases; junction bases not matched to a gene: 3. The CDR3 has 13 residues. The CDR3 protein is CASSAGTGETQYF. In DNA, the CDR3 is TGTGCCAGCAGCGCCGGGACAGGAGAGACCCAGTACTTC.

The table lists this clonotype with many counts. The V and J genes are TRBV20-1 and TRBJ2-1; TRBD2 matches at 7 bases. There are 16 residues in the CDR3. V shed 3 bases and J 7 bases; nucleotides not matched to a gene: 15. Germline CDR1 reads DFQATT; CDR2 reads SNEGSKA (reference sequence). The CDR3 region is CSASLRGGRLWNEQFF. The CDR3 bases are TGCAGTGCTAGCTTGCGGGGAGGGAGGTTGTGGAATGAGCAGTTCTTC.

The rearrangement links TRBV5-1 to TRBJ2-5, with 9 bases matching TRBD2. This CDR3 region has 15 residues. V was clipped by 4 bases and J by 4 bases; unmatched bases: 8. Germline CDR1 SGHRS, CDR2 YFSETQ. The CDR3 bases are TGCGCCAGCAGCCAGGTCCGAGCGGGAGGAGAGACCCAGTACTTC. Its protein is CASSQVRAGGETQYF.

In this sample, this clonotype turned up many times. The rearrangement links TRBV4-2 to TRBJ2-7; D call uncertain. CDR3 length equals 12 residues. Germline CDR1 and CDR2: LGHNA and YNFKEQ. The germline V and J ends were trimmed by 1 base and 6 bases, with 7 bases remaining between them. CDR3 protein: CASSQATSEQYF. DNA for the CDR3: TGTGCCAGCAGCCAAGCGACATCCGAGCAGTACTTC.

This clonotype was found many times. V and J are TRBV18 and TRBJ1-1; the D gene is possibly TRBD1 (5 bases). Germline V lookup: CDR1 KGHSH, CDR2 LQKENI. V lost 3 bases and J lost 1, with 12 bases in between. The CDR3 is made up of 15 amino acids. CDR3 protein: CASSPPGASNTEAFF. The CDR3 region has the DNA TGTGCCAGCTCACCGCCCGGGGCCTCGAACACTGAAGCTTTCTTT.